Listed here are 24 T cell receptor beta chains from one sample, sequenced in a study of neurological immune-mediated disorders. TCRdb reprocessed the 5' RACE reads with MiXCR, giving one entry per CDR3 protein. The sample contains nearly 60,000 distinct CDR3 sequences, roughly 3.5% of which appear only once. Material: PBMCs. These receptors all come from a woman aged 60-75 years with multiple sclerosis.

This clonotype was counted many times. The chain is built from TRBV7-9 and TRBJ2-3; no reliable D call. V dropped 4 bases and J dropped 1 base, with 12 bases sitting between them. CDR3 length: 15 residues. Germline CDR1 reads SEHNR; CDR2 reads FQNEAQ (reference sequence). In DNA, the CDR3 is TGTGCCAGCAGCTCGCACCCGGATGGCACAGATACGCAGTATTTT. Protein product: CASSSHPDGTDTQYF.

This clonotype occurred many times. The chain uses TRBV28 and TRBJ1-5, with D uncertain. The ends were cut back, 5 bases at V and 5 bases at J, with 13 bases in the middle. Per germline, CDR1 MDHEN and CDR2 SYDVKM. The CDR3 runs to 14 residues. Here the CDR3 DNA reads TGTGCCAGCAGTCCCTACATAGTTGATCAGCCCCAGCATTTT. It codes for CASSPYIVDQPQHF. The full variable domain, its missing parts supplied by reference TRBV28 and TRBJ1-5, is DVKVTQSSRYLVKRTGEKVFLECVQDMDHENMFWYRQDPGLGLRLIYFSYDVKMKEKGDIPEGYSVSREKKERFSLILESASTNQTSMYLCASSPYIVDQPQHFGDGTRLSIL.

This clonotype has ten or more counts. The chain has TRBV12-3 or TRBV12-4 and TRBJ2-1; a possible D gene is TRBD2 (5 bases). The CDR3 length is 11 residues. The V end lost 11 bases, the J end lost 14 bases, and 19 bases lay between the germline ends. The CDR3, as DNA: TGTGCCGTCGGGGTAGGGCTGGAGGAGTTCTTC. Its translation is CAVGVGLEEFF.

This clonotype was seen repeatedly, ten times or more. CDR3 sequence (DNA): TGCAGTGCAGCAGCGGGGGGGTGGAACAATGAGCAGTTCTTC. This translates into CSAAAGGWNNEQFF. The chain joins TRBV20-1 to TRBJ2-1, with TRBD2 matching over 10 bases. J was trimmed by 5 bases and V by 6 bases; bases with no gene match: 7. The germline V gene has CDR1 DFQATT and CDR2 SNEGSKA (reference sequence). This CDR3 contains 14 residues.

This clonotype was recorded many times. V is TRBV12-3 or TRBV12-4 and J is TRBJ2-1; 9 bases are a match to TRBD2. After removal of 6 bases from V and 4 bases from J, the junction contained 7 bases not matched to a gene. CDR3 length: 15 residues. The CDR3 is CASRGAGGSYNEQFF. In DNA, the CDR3 is TGTGCCAGCAGGGGAGCGGGAGGCTCTTACAATGAGCAGTTCTTC.

Many counts were recorded for this clonotype. The gene calls are TRBV5-5 and TRBJ2-7; TRBD1 or TRBD2 may be the D gene (5 bases each). The CDR3 is 14 amino acids. Trimming took 4 bases from V and 3 from J, leaving 14 bases between them. The germline gives CDR1 SGHKS, CDR2 YYEKEE (reference sequence). CDR3 DNA sequence: TGTGCCAGCAGCCTTCCGGGACGTCGCTACGAGCAGTACTTC. It is translated as CASSLPGRRYEQYF.

This clonotype was detected only a few times. This chain connects TRBV20-1 to TRBJ2-1; 9 bases are shared with TRBD2. This CDR3 spans 14 amino acids. V shed 0 bases and J 7 bases; nucleotides not matched to a gene: 4. Germline V CDR1 and CDR2: DFQATT, SNEGSKA (reference sequence). CDR3 sequence: CSARDSGSWNEQFF. In nucleotides, the CDR3 is TGCAGTGCTAGAGATAGCGGGAGTTGGAATGAGCAGTTCTTC.

This clonotype came up many times. The V and J genes are TRBV7-2 and TRBJ2-7, with a weak D call TRBD2 (7 bases). Germline values: CDR1 SGHTA, CDR2 FQGNSA. Trimming took 7 bases from V and 6 from J, leaving 19 bases between them. The CDR3 length is 14 residues. The DNA of the CDR3 is TGTGCCAGCACCGCGGGGGCGCATATTTCCGAGCAGTACTTC. Translated, it gives CASTAGAHISEQYF.

This clonotype was seen repeatedly, ten times or more. The rearrangement uses TRBV4-1 and TRBJ2-1, with TRBD2 matching over 10 bases. There are 15 residues in the CDR3. The junction had 1 base not matched to a gene; V was cut back by 2 bases and J by 3 bases. Germline assignment: CDR1 MGHRA and CDR2 YSYEKL. CDR3 nucleotides: TGCGCCAGCAGCCAACTAGCGGGAGACTACAATGAGCAGTTCTTC. It is translated as CASSQLAGDYNEQFF.

This clonotype has at least ten counts. The chain recombines TRBV20-1 with TRBJ2-5; D tentatively reads TRBD1 or TRBD2 (5 bases each). Germline CDR1 DFQATT, CDR2 SNEGSKA (reference sequence). The CDR3 spans 14 residues. Trimming shortened V by 0 bases and J by 7 bases, and 15 bases separated the two germline ends. Here the CDR3 DNA reads TGCAGTGCTAGAGATTATACCAGGGAGTGGACCCAGTACTTC. Its translation is CSARDYTREWTQYF.

Many counts were recorded for this clonotype. This sequence joins TRBV5-6 and TRBJ2-5; unclear D gene. Germline V gene lookup returns CDR1 SGHDT and CDR2 YYEEEE. The CDR3 length is 11 residues. Deletions cut 0 bases from V and 8 bases from J, with 5 bases between. For the CDR3, the DNA is TGTGCCAGCAGCTTGGATGGTACCCAGTACTTC. Translation gives CASSLDGTQYF.

This clonotype was detected ten times or more. The rearrangement joins TRBV5-1 to TRBJ2-5; TRBD2 matches at 11 bases. Germline-derived CDR1 and CDR2 are SGHRS and YFSETQ. V shed 4 bases, J shed 2 bases, and the junction held 4 bases outside the gene matches. CDR3 length: 15 residues. The CDR3 nucleotides read TGCGCCAGCAGCATCGGGACTAGCGGACAAGAGACCCAGTACTTC. Protein: CASSIGTSGQETQYF.

This clonotype was picked up many times. This rearrangement joins TRBV5-1 to TRBJ2-2; the match to TRBD2 covers 10 bases. The CDR3 sequence is 16 residues long. V gave up 5 bases and J gave up 6 bases; unmatched junction bases: 10. Germline loops: CDR1 SGHRS, CDR2 YFSETQ. CDR3 DNA sequence: TGCGCCAGCAGGTCCCTAGCGGGAGTTGTTTCCGGGGAGCTGTTTTTT. Translated: CASRSLAGVVSGELFF.

This clonotype showed up many times. The V gene is TRBV5-1, the J gene TRBJ1-2; the D gene is possibly TRBD1 (5 bases). The CDR3 length is 12 residues. V lost 5 bases to trimming and J lost 0 bases, with 5 bases between them. Germline CDR1 SGHRS, CDR2 YFSETQ. The CDR3 bases are TGCGCCAGCAGGGGGGCTAACTATGGCTACACCTTC. Translation gives CASRGANYGYTF.

This clonotype was seen many times. The chain is built from TRBV10-3 and TRBJ1-2, with D possibly matching TRBD1 (5 bases). Germline CDR1 ENHRY, CDR2 SYGVKD. The V end lost 3 bases, the J end lost 8 bases, and 19 bases lay between the germline ends. This CDR3 is 15 amino acids long. CDR3 nucleotides: TGTGCCATCAGTGAACTTGACAGCCGTATCTGGGGCTACACCTTC. Encoded protein: CAISELDSRIWGYTF.

This clonotype appeared a few times. The rearrangement uses TRBV24-1 and TRBJ2-3; 9 positions match TRBD2. Trimming removed 3 bases from V and 4 bases from J; junction bases left unmatched: 10. The germline V gene has CDR1 KGHDR and CDR2 SFDVKD. The CDR3 contains 17 residues. CDR3 residues: CATSDPRGGPWADTQYF. The CDR3 DNA is TGTGCCACCAGTGATCCGCGGGGGGGGCCGTGGGCAGATACGCAGTATTTT.

This clonotype was recorded many times. The gene calls are TRBV24-1 and TRBJ2-3, with 9 bases lining up with TRBD2. With V trimmed by 0 bases and J by 0 bases, 3 bases remained unmatched. The germline gives CDR1 KGHDR, CDR2 SFDVKD. The CDR3 length is 17 residues. Here the CDR3 reads CATSDLVRGGSTDTQYF. In DNA form, the CDR3 reads TGTGCCACCAGTGATTTGGTGCGGGGGGGAAGCACAGATACGCAGTATTTT.

This clonotype was observed at least ten times. This chain links TRBV11-1 with TRBJ2-1; D may correspond to TRBD1 or TRBD2 (5 bases each). V was cut by 5 bases and J by 9 bases, with 23 bases left in between. CDR1 and CDR2 (germline): SGHAT, FQDESV (reference sequence). There are 16 residues in the CDR3. This CDR3 reads CASSPGLWGFKFEQFF. In DNA form, the CDR3 reads TGTGCCAGCAGCCCGGGTCTCTGGGGGTTTAAATTTGAGCAGTTCTTC.

This clonotype was recorded at least ten times. This sequence joins TRBV6-6 and TRBJ2-2; D unresolved. The CDR3 has 12 residues. CDR1 is MNHNY, CDR2 SVGAGI, per germline (reference sequence). V shed 4 bases and J shed 7 bases, with 7 bases lying between them. The CDR3 bases are TGTGCCAGCAGTTTTGGCGGCGGGGAGCTGTTTTTT. It yields the protein CASSFGGGELFF.

A few counts support this clonotype. A much larger clonotype is one base distant, so this may be a read error. V gene TRBV4-1 combines with J gene TRBJ1-2; 7 bases agree with TRBD1. The CDR3 loop spans 17 amino acids. V shed 6 bases, J shed 4 bases, and the junction held 17 bases outside the gene matches. Germline values: CDR1 MGHRA, CDR2 YSYEKL. CDR3 protein: CASRSPGQTTVGYGYTF. CDR3 DNA sequence: TGCGCCAGCAGATCCCCGGGACAGACTACAGTGGGCTATGGCTACACCTTC.

The sample holds many counts of this clonotype. The rearrangement links TRBV4-2 to TRBJ2-7; D remains ambiguous. V was clipped by 0 bases and J by 2 bases, with 5 bases between them. CDR1 and CDR2 from the germline V gene are LGHNA and YNFKEQ. The CDR3 has 13 amino acids. CDR3 protein: CASSQDGTYEQYF. CDR3 DNA: TGTGCCAGCAGCCAAGATGGAACCTACGAGCAGTACTTC.

Many counts were recorded for this clonotype. The genes are TRBV29-1 and TRBJ2-1; D perhaps matches TRBD1 (5 bases). In germline, CDR1 is SQVTM, CDR2 ANQGSEA. Trimming pared 5 bases from V and 5 bases from J, leaving 19 bases between. The CDR3 runs to 15 residues. CDR3: CSVTSAQGTHNEQFF. The CDR3 nucleotides are TGCAGCGTTACCTCGGCTCAGGGAACTCACAATGAGCAGTTCTTC.

This clonotype was seen repeatedly, ten times or more. This chain connects TRBV5-1 to TRBJ2-3; 11 nucleotides agree with TRBD2. V trimming: 0 bases; J trimming: 1 base; junction bases outside the gene matches: 4. This CDR3 region has 17 residues. CDR1 is SGHRS and CDR2 is YFSETQ in the germline V gene. For the CDR3, the DNA is TGCGCCAGCAGCTTGGTTCTAGCGGGAGGCCGCACAGATACGCAGTATTTT. Translation gives CASSLVLAGGRTDTQYF.

V and J are TRBV20-1 and TRBJ1-1; D call uncertain. The V end lost 7 bases, the J end lost 1 base, and 13 bases lay between the germline ends. The length of the CDR3 is 13 residues. Germline loops: CDR1 DFQATT, CDR2 SNEGSKA (reference sequence). This CDR3 reads CSDVTNANTEAFF. DNA of the CDR3: TGCAGTGACGTGACGAACGCGAACACTGAAGCTTTCTTT.